What follows are 25 T cell receptor beta chains derived from one specimen sequenced in a study of T cells in Graves' hyperthyroidism and ophthalmopathy. Template material for amplifying TCR beta CDR3 regions consisted of RNA transcripts. The HTBI set primed first-round TCR CDR3 RT-PCR. MiXCR, run by TCRdb on the multiplex PCR reads, gives a single entry per CDR3 protein. The data hold 500,000 to 650,000 distinct CDR3 sequences, with 13% to 15% observed a single time. Sequencing input: blood. The receptors were sampled from a woman aged 45-60 years with Graves' ophthalmopathy.

Concerning this clonotype: No conserved phenylalanine or tryptophan ends this CDR3, so it is likely a read error. CDR3 sequence (DNA): TGTGCCAGCAGTTCTAGGGTCGCTAGCAATCAGCCCCAGCATCTT. This translates into CASSSRVASNQPQHL. This chain connects TRBV27 to TRBJ1-5; the D is unclear. Trimming stripped 4 bases from V and 0 bases from J, with 10 bases between. This CDR3 region has 15 residues. Germline CDR1 is MNHEY and CDR2 is SMNVEV (reference sequence).

This clonotype was seen ten or more times. CDR3 sequence reads: CASSLIRGGYNEQFF. The CDR3 coding sequence is TGTGCCAGCAGTTTGATCAGGGGTGGCTACAATGAGCAGTTCTTC. V usage is TRBV6-2 or TRBV6-3 and J usage is TRBJ2-1, with D possibly matching TRBD1 (6 bases). V lost 4 bases, J lost 3 bases, and 13 bases lay in between. The CDR3 is 15 amino acids. Germline loops: CDR1 MNHEY, CDR2 SVGEGT.

The J gene is TRBJ2-1, the V gene TRBV3-1; 10 positions match TRBD2. The CDR3 has 17 amino acids. Germline V gives CDR1 LGHDT, CDR2 YNNKEL (reference sequence). The V segment lost 2 bases and the J segment 7 bases; nucleotides outside the gene matches: 11. CDR3: CASSQILAGWSGNEQFF. CDR3 sequence (DNA): TGTGCCAGCAGCCAAATACTAGCGGGATGGTCGGGGAATGAGCAGTTCTTC.

Details on this clonotype: With a much larger clone just one base away, this may be a read error. This chain joins TRBV29-1 and TRBJ2-1; 7 bases are a match to TRBD2. CDR1 is SQVTM, CDR2 ANQGSEA, per germline. The CDR3 runs to 17 residues. J lost 2 bases, V lost 8 bases, and 18 bases had no gene match. The CDR3 nucleotides are TGCAGCCCCCTGGGGCGACTAACGGGAGGCGCCTACAATGAGCAGTTCTTC. Protein sequence: CSPLGRLTGGAYNEQFF.

V is TRBV9 and J is TRBJ2-1, with TRBD2 matching 9 bases. Germline CDR1 reads SGDLS; CDR2 reads YYNGEE. The CDR3 has 15 amino acids. V shed 1 base and J 8 bases; nucleotides not matched to a gene: 7. The CDR3 loop is CASSVIGTSSDEQFF. The DNA for the CDR3 is TGTGCCAGCAGCGTAATTGGGACTAGCAGCGATGAGCAGTTCTTC.

This clonotype has more than one count but fewer than ten. A read error may account for a junction end that differs from germline. This chain connects TRBV7-9 to TRBJ2-3; D call uncertain. The CDR3 length is 14 residues. Germline V gene lookup returns CDR1 SEHNR and CDR2 FQNEAQ (reference sequence). In DNA, the CDR3 is TGTCCCAGCAGCTTGGGTCGCGGCACAGATACGCAGTATTTT. Its protein product is CPSSLGRGTDTQYF.

This clonotype has just a few counts. The rearrangement joins TRBV11-3 to TRBJ2-7, with D uncertain. In germline, CDR1 is SGHNT, CDR2 YENEEA. V was cut by 0 bases and J by 0 bases, with 6 bases left in between. This CDR3 has 14 residues. CDR3 in DNA: TGTGCCAGCAGCTTAGAGGGCTTCTCCTACGAGCAGTACTTC. Protein product: CASSLEGFSYEQYF.

At least ten counts were recorded for this clonotype. The chain couples TRBV5-1 to TRBJ1-2, with D unclear. V lost 1 base, J lost 4 bases, and 11 bases lay in between. The CDR3 sequence is 14 residues long. Germline V gene lookup returns CDR1 SGHRS and CDR2 YFSETQ. The CDR3, as DNA: TGCGCCAGCAGCTTGAGTAGCGTTGGCTATGGCTACACCTTC. Translation gives CASSLSSVGYGYTF.

This clonotype was recorded at least ten times. The chain links TRBV6-1 to TRBJ2-7; D possibly matches TRBD1 or TRBD2 (5 bases each). CDR1 and CDR2 from the germline V gene are MNHNS and SASEGT. V was clipped by 5 bases and J by 5 bases, with 16 bases between them. This CDR3 is 14 amino acids long. CDR3 region: CASSLRGFSDEQYF. The CDR3 bases are TGTGCCAGCAGTTTGAGGGGTTTTTCCGACGAGCAGTACTTC.

This clonotype was seen ten or more times. The chain carries TRBV27 and TRBJ1-6; weak D call: TRBD1 (5 bases). CDR3 length: 15 residues. Germline CDR1 is MNHEY and CDR2 is SMNVEV (reference sequence). The V gene lost 7 bases and the J gene lost 14 bases, with 24 bases spanning the gap. CDR3 DNA: TGTGCCAGCACCCCGGCGGGGACCCACCTTTCTTCCCTCCACTTT. This translates into CASTPAGTHLSSLHF.

The rearrangement joins TRBV6-1 to TRBJ2-2; 8 bases agree with TRBD1. The germline gives CDR1 MNHNS, CDR2 SASEGT. V lost 2 bases and J lost 5; bases outside the gene matches: 7. CDR3 length: 16 amino acids. The CDR3 protein is CASSEYSRGLTGELFF. The CDR3 DNA sequence: TGTGCCAGCAGTGAATATAGCAGGGGGCTTACCGGGGAGCTGTTTTTT.

This clonotype occurred many times. This chain connects TRBV6-1 to TRBJ2-7, with D possibly called TRBD1 or TRBD2 (6 bases each). The CDR3 spans 18 residues. CDR1 is MNHNS, CDR2 SASEGT, per germline. V gave up 5 bases and J gave up 1 base, with 24 bases separating them. CDR3 in amino acids: CASSSGPIFAGQSYEQYF. The DNA for the CDR3 is TGTGCCAGCAGTTCCGGTCCTATCTTTGCGGGACAATCCTACGAGCAGTACTTC.

This clonotype occurred many times. The J gene is TRBJ2-5, the V gene TRBV3-1, with TRBD2 matching over 10 bases. The CDR3 length is 16 residues. Unmatched junction bases numbered 7, after V lost 4 bases and J lost 2 bases. Germline-derived CDR1 and CDR2 are LGHDT and YNNKEL (reference sequence). The CDR3 DNA is TGTGCCAGCAGCCCCAAAGCGGGAGGGTGGCAAGAGACCCAGTACTTC. It specifies CASSPKAGGWQETQYF.

J is TRBJ1-1 and V is TRBV19, with 7 bases matching TRBD1. Trimming at V came to 8 bases and at J to 1 base, leaving 10 bases not matched to a gene. The germline gives CDR1 LNHDA, CDR2 SQIVND (reference sequence). The CDR3 spans 15 residues. CDR3 sequence: CASRQNTGANTEAFF. The CDR3 coding sequence is TGTGCCAGTCGTCAGAACACAGGGGCGAACACTGAAGCTTTCTTT.

This clonotype was seen a few times. The V call is TRBV6-2 or TRBV6-3, the J call TRBJ2-3; 9 bases fit TRBD2. V shed 4 bases, J shed 2 bases, and the junction held 4 bases outside the gene matches. This CDR3 is 15 amino acids long. CDR1 and CDR2 (germline): MNHEY, SVGEGT. The CDR3 bases are TGTGCCAGCAGTTGGACTAGCGCATTCACAGATACGCAGTATTTT. As protein: CASSWTSAFTDTQYF.

In its sample, this clonotype was seen many times. The gene calls are TRBV5-1 and TRBJ1-2, with 8 bases aligning to TRBD1. V was clipped by 3 bases and J by 2 bases; unmatched bases: 21. The CDR3 sequence is 20 residues long. Germline CDR1 SGHRS, CDR2 YFSETQ. The CDR3 bases are TGCGCCAGCAGCTCTTACTTAAGCTCGGCGACAGGGGAAAACAACTATGGCTACACCTTC. Its protein product is CASSSYLSSATGENNYGYTF.

The V and J genes are TRBV7-2 and TRBJ1-2, with a tentative D call TRBD1 (5 bases). CDR1 and CDR2 from the germline V gene are SGHTA and FQGNSA. CDR3 length: 14 amino acids. The V gene lost 4 bases and the J gene lost 4 bases, with 13 bases spanning the gap. The CDR3 DNA reads TGTGCCAGCAGCTCACCAAGCGGGGCCTATGGCTACACCTTC. This codes for CASSSPSGAYGYTF.

This clonotype appeared many times. This chain joins TRBV14 and TRBJ2-7; no definite D call. V gave up 2 bases and J gave up 0 bases, with 5 bases separating them. The CDR3 is made up of 13 amino acids. Looked up from germline, CDR1 is SGHDN and CDR2 is FVKESK. The CDR3 DNA reads TGTGCCAGCAGCCAACAGAGCTCCTACGAGCAGTACTTC. Translation: CASSQQSSYEQYF.

This clonotype came up many times. The V gene is TRBV12-3 or TRBV12-4, the J gene TRBJ2-7, with D possibly TRBD1 on 11 matching bases. The CDR3 is 22 amino acids. Trimming stripped 5 bases from V and 7 bases from J, with 42 bases between. The CDR3 bases are TGTGCCAGCAGTCCCCTGGACAGGGGGCTTGTAACTAGCGGGAAGTCAGGGGAAGAGCAGTACTTC. Its protein is CASSPLDRGLVTSGKSGEEQYF.

This clonotype was seen repeatedly, ten times or more. V usage is TRBV30 and J usage is TRBJ1-6; D is uncertain. V was cut by 7 bases and J by 0 bases, with 13 bases left in between. The CDR3 covers 15 residues. Germline-derived CDR1 and CDR2 are GTSNPN and SVGIG (reference sequence). This chain's CDR3 is CASANGSSYNSPLHF. The CDR3 DNA follows: TGTGCCTCCGCAAACGGAAGCTCCTATAATTCACCCCTCCACTTT.

This clonotype was observed a handful of times. This chain links TRBV4-3 with TRBJ2-1; D perhaps matches TRBD2 (6 bases). The CDR3 totals 16 residues. The germline CDR1 and CDR2 sequences are LGHNA and YSLEER. V dropped 0 bases and J dropped 5 bases, with 14 bases sitting between them. CDR3 DNA sequence: TGCGCCAGCAGCCAAGAGCGCGGGGAACCCGACAATGAGCAGTTCTTC. This encodes CASSQERGEPDNEQFF.

In its sample, this clonotype was seen many times. This chain connects TRBV29-1 to TRBJ2-1; 9 positions match TRBD2. The CDR3 consists of 17 residues. Germline values: CDR1 SQVTM, CDR2 ANQGSEA. V lost 4 bases and J lost 0; bases outside the gene matches: 10. CDR3 residues: CSVVTSGHQSSYNEQFF. Here the CDR3 DNA reads TGCAGCGTTGTGACTAGCGGACATCAGAGCTCCTACAATGAGCAGTTCTTC.

This rearrangement joins TRBV20-1 to TRBJ1-1, with D perhaps TRBD1 (5 bases). Germline V gene lookup returns CDR1 DFQATT and CDR2 SNEGSKA (reference sequence). Trimming took 5 bases from V and 6 from J, leaving 19 bases between them. The CDR3 contains 14 residues. The CDR3 nucleotides read TGCAGTGCTCCCCTGCCTGGAGGGGCACCTGAAGCTTTCTTT. This codes for CSAPLPGGAPEAFF.

This clonotype was detected ten times or more. The chain combines TRBV11-2 with TRBJ1-2; D not certain. CDR3 length equals 8 residues. CDR1 is SGHAT, CDR2 FQNNGV, per germline. V was cut by 8 bases and J by 8 bases, with 3 bases left in between. CDR3: CASGGYTF. CDR3 DNA sequence: TGTGCCAGCGGAGGCTACACCTTC. Full variable domain (remainder filled in from reference TRBV11-2 and TRBJ1-2): EAGVAQSPRYKIIEKRQSVAFWCNPISGHATLYWYQQILGQGPKLLIQFQNNGVVDDSQLPKDRFSAERLKGVDSTLKIQPAKLEDSAVYLCASGGYTFGSGTRLTVV.

This clonotype was observed a handful of times. The chain combines TRBV5-8 with TRBJ1-2, with D perhaps matching TRBD1 (5 bases). CDR1 and CDR2 (germline): SGHTS, YDEGEE. The CDR3 length is 15 residues. The ends were cut back, 0 bases at V and 4 bases at J, with 13 bases in the middle. CDR3 residues: CASSLDQTGVYGYTF. In DNA, the CDR3 is TGTGCCAGCAGCTTGGATCAAACAGGAGTCTATGGCTACACCTTC.